The 23 T cell receptor beta chains presented below share a single source sample, sequenced in a study of vaccination and CD4 T cells after COVID-19. Cultured CD4+ T cell DNA underwent sequencing with the Oncomine TCR Beta short-read assay. It was from cultured CD4+ T cells that genomic DNA was extracted. TCRdb re-analysed the PCR reads in MiXCR, keeping a single row per CDR3 protein. The top ten clones hold roughly 28% of a sample with more than 8,500 distinct CDR3 sequences, approximately 39% of them seen once. The antigens for these receptors are not known. The treatment was: roughly 11-day PBMC culture with coronavirus spike peptide pools or control peptides (ViraFEST assay). The unexposed donor's CD4+ T cells were collected before the COVID-19 pandemic (2011-2018). Sequenced sample: CD4+ T cells from blood, cultured in vitro. All receptors derive from a human donor in good health.

This clonotype was seen more than once but under ten times. The genes are TRBV28 and TRBJ1-2; TRBD1 matches 8 bases. V was pared by 10 bases and J by 5 bases, with 9 bases of the junction left unmatched. The germline CDR1 and CDR2 sequences are MDHEN and SYDVKM. The CDR3 totals 13 residues. The CDR3, as DNA: TGTGCCACTACTACAGGGGGTTGGTATGGCTACACCTTC. Protein product: CATTTGGWYGYTF.

This chain joins TRBV20-1 and TRBJ2-3; TRBD1 aligns across 7 bases. Looked up from germline, CDR1 is DFQATT and CDR2 is SNEGSKA (reference sequence). This CDR3 contains 17 residues. The J segment lost 0 bases and the V segment lost 1 base, leaving 10 bases of the junction unmatched. CDR3 in amino acids: CSARGGNRGSSTDTQYF. CDR3 bases: TGCAGTGCTAGAGGAGGAAACAGGGGTTCTAGCACAGATACGCAGTATTTT.

This clonotype was observed a handful of times. The chain has TRBV20-1 and TRBJ1-2; maybe TRBD1 (6 bases). Germline CDR1 reads DFQATT; CDR2 reads SNEGSKA (reference sequence). Trimming pared 0 bases from V and 2 bases from J, leaving 10 bases between. The CDR3 is made up of 14 amino acids. As DNA, the CDR3 is TGCAGTGCTAGAGAAACAGGGAAGAACTATGGCTACACCTTC. The encoded protein is CSARETGKNYGYTF.

The chain couples TRBV7-2 to TRBJ1-5; D gene unclear. The CDR3 contains 14 residues. Looked up from germline, CDR1 is SGHTA and CDR2 is FQGNSA. Trimming removed 3 bases from V and 0 bases from J, with 6 bases in between. The CDR3, as DNA: TGTGCCAGCAGCTTTTGGAGTAGCAATCAGCCCCAGCATTTT. Encoded protein: CASSFWSSNQPQHF.

This clonotype was seen more than once but under ten times. The chain is built from TRBV6-2 or TRBV6-3 and TRBJ1-1; D might be TRBD1 (6 bases). Trimming stripped 2 bases from V and 6 bases from J, with 10 bases between. Germline loops: CDR1 MNHEY, CDR2 SVGEGT. The CDR3 loop spans 13 amino acids. The CDR3, as DNA: TGTGCCAGCAGTTACCGGGACACCGCTGAAGCTTTCTTT. Amino acid sequence: CASSYRDTAEAFF.

J is TRBJ2-5 and V is TRBV2, with D possibly matching TRBD1 (6 bases). The germline gives CDR1 SNHLY, CDR2 FYNNEI. The CDR3 spans 13 residues. V lost 10 bases, J lost 5 bases, and 17 bases lay in between. The CDR3: CANTIQGEETQYF. The DNA for the CDR3 is TGTGCCAACACGATACAGGGCGAGGAGACCCAGTACTTC.

This clonotype has more than one count but fewer than ten. The rearrangement links TRBV20-1 to TRBJ1-2; no definite D call. V was trimmed by 0 bases and J by 4 bases, leaving 15 bases between them. The germline gives CDR1 DFQATT, CDR2 SNEGSKA (reference sequence). CDR3 length equals 15 residues. The CDR3 here is CSARDFGSFSYGYTF. For the CDR3, the DNA is TGCAGTGCTAGAGATTTCGGGAGCTTTAGCTATGGCTACACCTTC.

This chain uses TRBV20-1 with TRBJ1-2, with D possibly TRBD1 on 5 matching bases. The CDR3 length is 12 residues. With 2 bases removed from V and 8 bases from J, the gap between germline ends came to 12 bases. CDR1 and CDR2 from the germline V gene are DFQATT and SNEGSKA (reference sequence). The CDR3 DNA sequence: TGCAGTGCTAGAAAACAGGCTCGCGGCTACACCTTC. This translates into CSARKQARGYTF.

The chain links TRBV20-1 to TRBJ2-1, with no clear D. V was clipped by 3 bases and J by 5 bases, with 11 bases between them. CDR1 and CDR2 from the germline V gene are DFQATT and SNEGSKA (reference sequence). This CDR3 is 13 amino acids long. CDR3: CSASKSRDNEQFF. The CDR3, as DNA: TGCAGTGCTAGTAAATCCCGTGACAATGAGCAGTTCTTC.

This clonotype ranks as medium-sized. The V and J genes are TRBV15 and TRBJ1-5; no firm D call. This CDR3 region has 15 residues. Germline CDR1 LNHNV, CDR2 YYDKDF (reference sequence). V lost 0 bases and J 4 bases, leaving 10 bases between the germline ends. The CDR3 protein is CATSRDRSRNQPQHF. CDR3 DNA sequence: TGTGCCACCAGCAGAGATCGGAGTAGGAATCAGCCCCAGCATTTT.

The chain carries TRBV19 and TRBJ2-7; D possibly corresponds to TRBD2 (6 bases). V was clipped by 6 bases and J by 6 bases, with 9 bases between them. The CDR3 loop spans 11 amino acids. CDR1 is LNHDA, CDR2 SQIVND, per germline (reference sequence). The CDR3 DNA reads as TGTGCCAGTAGGGCGCGGGGCGAGCAGTACTTC. Translating it yields CASRARGEQYF.

The table lists this clonotype with a few counts. One end of the junction is discordant with germline, which a read error may explain. CDR3 amino acids: CASSLGLVTNNEQFF. For the CDR3, the DNA is TGTGCTAGCAGTCTAGGACTAGTAACGAACAATGAGCAGTTCTTC. The chain links TRBV7-7 to TRBJ2-1; 7 bases match TRBD2. Germline V gene lookup returns CDR1 SSHAT and CDR2 FNYEAQ (reference sequence). CDR3 length equals 15 residues.

The CDR3 reads CAISESRGTNEQFF. In DNA form, the CDR3 reads TGTGCCATCAGTGAGTCGCGCGGGACCAATGAGCAGTTCTTC. J is TRBJ2-1 and V is TRBV10-3; possibly TRBD2 for D (6 bases). The V gene's germline CDR1 is ENHRY and CDR2 SYGVKD. The CDR3 spans 14 residues. Trimming cost V 0 bases and J 6 bases, with 9 bases left between them.

The rearrangement uses TRBV6-2 or TRBV6-3 and TRBJ2-7, with 8 bases identical to TRBD2. The CDR3 length is 15 residues. V dropped 6 bases and J dropped 2; count of bases not matched to a gene: 9. Germline V lookup: CDR1 MNHEY, CDR2 SVGEGT. The CDR3 coding sequence is TGTGCCAGCAGCCCCGGGCTAGCGGGCCCCTACGAGCAGTACTTC. Translated: CASSPGLAGPYEQYF.

The rearrangement links TRBV20-1 to TRBJ2-5; 8 nucleotides line up with TRBD2. The CDR3 runs 15 residues. Germline V gene lookup returns CDR1 DFQATT and CDR2 SNEGSKA (reference sequence). V lost 3 bases and J lost 1; bases outside the gene matches: 7. The CDR3 region is CSASIVAGRQETQYF. CDR3 sequence (DNA): TGCAGTGCTAGTATTGTAGCGGGGCGCCAAGAGACCCAGTACTTC.

The chain uses TRBV7-3 and TRBJ2-5, with TRBD1 matching over 8 bases. From germline, CDR1 is SGHTA and CDR2 FQGTGA. The V segment lost 5 bases and the J segment 5 bases; nucleotides outside the gene matches: 10. The CDR3 is 15 amino acids. The CDR3 protein is CASSRQGQAGETQYF. CDR3 sequence (DNA): TGTGCCAGCAGCAGACAGGGACAGGCAGGGGAGACCCAGTACTTC.

On this clonotype itself: Its ends do not fully match the called genes, so a read error is possible. This chain connects TRBV24-1 to TRBJ2-7; tentative D call: TRBD2 (6 bases). Germline V CDR1 and CDR2: KGHDR, SFDVKD. CDR3 length: 17 amino acids. The CDR3 reads CATSGPDPPVRKAGAPF. The CDR3 nucleotides read TGTGCCACCAGTGGACCGGATCCCCCCGTTCGGAAAGCGGGCGCCCCTTTC.

This clonotype occurred once. The chain is built from TRBV9 and TRBJ2-5; 7 positions match TRBD2. The CDR3 spans 14 residues. J gave up 5 bases and V 0 bases, and 4 bases lay outside the gene matches. Germline V CDR1 and CDR2: SGDLS, YYNGEE. The CDR3 is CASSVATAGETQYF. CDR3 in DNA: TGTGCCAGCAGCGTAGCCACAGCGGGGGAGACCCAGTACTTC.

There are a few counts of this clonotype. The chain carries TRBV27 and TRBJ1-6; TRBD1 might be the D (6 bases). The CDR3 contains 15 residues. V was shortened by 4 bases and J by 6 bases, with 13 bases between the two germline ends. Germline CDR1 reads MNHEY; CDR2 reads SMNVEV (reference sequence). The CDR3 spells CASSWTARTNSPLHF. The CDR3 coding sequence is TGTGCCAGCAGTTGGACAGCCAGGACTAATTCACCCCTCCACTTT.

This clonotype was seen a few times. This sequence joins TRBV6-1 and TRBJ2-3; 11 bases are shared with TRBD2. This CDR3 is built from 14 residues. Germline trimming cut 6 bases from V and 5 bases from J; bases unmatched to any gene: 4. Germline CDR1 reads MNHNS; CDR2 reads SASEGT. Here the CDR3 DNA reads TGTGCCAGCAGGCCACTAGCGGGAGTAGATACGCAGTATTTT. It encodes CASRPLAGVDTQYF.

This chain connects TRBV30 to TRBJ2-1; no clear D. Germline CDR1 reads GTSNPN; CDR2 reads SVGIG (reference sequence). This CDR3 has 14 amino acids. V lost 1 base, J lost 3 bases, and 10 bases lay in between. The CDR3 region has the DNA TGTGCCTGGAGTGCTAGTGGTGGCTACAATGAGCAGTTCTTC. This gives the protein CAWSASGGYNEQFF.

The J gene is TRBJ2-7, the V gene TRBV6-5; D is undetermined. Looked up from germline, CDR1 is MNHEY and CDR2 is SVGAGI. The length of the CDR3 is 15 residues. Between the trimmed V and J ends, which lost 2 bases and 1 base, there was a span of 12 bases. The CDR3 coding sequence is TGTGCCAGCAGTTACGGCTGGATATTTTCCTACGAGCAGTACTTC. Translating gives CASSYGWIFSYEQYF.

The V call is TRBV20-1, the J call TRBJ2-7; no clear D. Trimming removed 6 bases at V and 7 bases at J, with 13 bases between. Germline V gene sequence: CDR1 DFQATT, CDR2 SNEGSKA (reference sequence). CDR3 size: 11 residues. The CDR3 sequence: CSALTGPEQYF. CDR3 DNA: TGCAGTGCCCTAACTGGACCAGAGCAGTACTTC.